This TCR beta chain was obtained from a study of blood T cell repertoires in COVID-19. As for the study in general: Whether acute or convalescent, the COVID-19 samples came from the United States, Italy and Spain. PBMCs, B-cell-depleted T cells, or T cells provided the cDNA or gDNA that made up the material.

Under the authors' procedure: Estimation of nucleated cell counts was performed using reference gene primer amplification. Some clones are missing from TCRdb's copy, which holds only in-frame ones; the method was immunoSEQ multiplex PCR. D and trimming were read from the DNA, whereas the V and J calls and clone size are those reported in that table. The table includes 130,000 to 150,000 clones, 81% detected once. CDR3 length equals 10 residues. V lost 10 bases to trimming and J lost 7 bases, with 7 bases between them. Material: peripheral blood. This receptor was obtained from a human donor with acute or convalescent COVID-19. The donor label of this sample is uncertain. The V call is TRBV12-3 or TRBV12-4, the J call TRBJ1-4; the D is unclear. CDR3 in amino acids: CATRGEKLFF. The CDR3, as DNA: TGTGCCACCCGGGGTGAAAAACTGTTTTTT.